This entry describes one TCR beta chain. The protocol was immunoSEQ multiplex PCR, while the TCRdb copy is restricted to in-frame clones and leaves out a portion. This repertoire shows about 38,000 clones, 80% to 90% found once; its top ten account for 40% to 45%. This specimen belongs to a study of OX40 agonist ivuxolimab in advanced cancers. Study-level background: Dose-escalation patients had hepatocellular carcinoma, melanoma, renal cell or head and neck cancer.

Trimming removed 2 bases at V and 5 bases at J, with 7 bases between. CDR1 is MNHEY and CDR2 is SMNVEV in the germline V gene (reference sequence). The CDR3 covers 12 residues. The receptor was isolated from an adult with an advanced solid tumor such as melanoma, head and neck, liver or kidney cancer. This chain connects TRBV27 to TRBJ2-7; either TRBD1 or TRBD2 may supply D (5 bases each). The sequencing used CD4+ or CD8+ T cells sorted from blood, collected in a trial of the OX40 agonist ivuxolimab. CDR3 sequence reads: CASSLLGDEQYF. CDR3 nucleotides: TGTGCCAGCAGTTTACTGGGGGACGAGCAGTACTTC.